Listed here are 31 T cell receptor beta chains from one sample, sequenced in a study of blood T cell repertoires in COVID-19. Only in-frame clones appear in the TCRdb table, and some are missing; sequencing was by immunoSEQ multiplex PCR. The sample carries about 320,000 clones, around 88% recorded once. The sample was peripheral blood. All receptors derive from a woman in her twenties or thirties with COVID-19, enrolled during active disease.

The chain couples TRBV13 to TRBJ2-1; 9 bases fit TRBD1. The CDR3 totals 15 residues. CDR1 and CDR2 from the germline V gene are PRHDT and FYEKMQ (reference sequence). The junction had 6 bases not matched to a gene; V was cut back by 0 bases and J by 9 bases. CDR3 amino acids: CASSLGDRGVSEQFF. The DNA of the CDR3 is TGTGCCAGCAGCTTAGGGGACAGGGGAGTTAGTGAGCAGTTCTTC.

This clone occurred once. The gene calls are TRBV9 and TRBJ2-7, with a weak D call TRBD2 (5 bases). V was trimmed by 0 bases and J by 2 bases, leaving 12 bases between them. The CDR3 loop spans 15 amino acids. CDR1 and CDR2 from the germline V gene are SGDLS and YYNGEE. CDR3 bases: TGTGCCAGCAGCGTAGCTTACGGGGAGACCTACGAGCAGTACTTC. The encoded protein is CASSVAYGETYEQYF.

This clone has just a few counts. The V and J genes are TRBV5-4 and TRBJ1-2; 7 bases align to TRBD1. Germline loops: CDR1 SGHNT, CDR2 YYREEE (reference sequence). Trimming cost V 5 bases and J 8 bases; bases outside gene matches: 9. The CDR3 spans 13 residues. The CDR3: CASRIAGGRGYTF. The CDR3 DNA follows: TGTGCCAGCAGGATCGCAGGGGGGAGAGGCTACACCTTC.

The chain links TRBV2 to TRBJ2-7, with TRBD2 matching 8 bases. After removal of 1 base from V and 4 bases from J, the junction contained 6 bases not matched to a gene. The CDR3 is made up of 15 amino acids. Germline V gene lookup returns CDR1 SNHLY and CDR2 FYNNEI. The CDR3 protein is CASSEGGLAGYEQYV. CDR3 DNA: TGTGCCAGCAGTGAAGGTGGGCTAGCGGGTTACGAGCAGTACGTC.

This chain connects TRBV7-9 to TRBJ1-3; 7 bases fit TRBD1. Per the germline V gene, CDR1 is SEHNR and CDR2 is FQNEAQ (reference sequence). The CDR3 has 16 amino acids. After removal of 4 bases from V and 3 bases from J, the junction contained 9 bases not matched to a gene. CDR3 protein: CASSSREGTVGNTIYF. CDR3 DNA: TGTGCCAGCAGCTCTCGCGAAGGGACAGTTGGAAACACCATATATTTT.

The genes are TRBV12-5 and TRBJ2-3; 7 nucleotides match TRBD2. This CDR3 has 15 residues. The V gene end was trimmed by 6 bases and the J gene end by 4 bases; junction bases not matched to a gene: 10. Germline V gene data show CDR1 as LGHNT and CDR2 as FRNRAP. The CDR3 region has the DNA TGTGCTAGTGGCCTAGGACTAGAGCCCGCAGATACGCAGTATTTT. Its translation is CASGLGLEPADTQYF.

The V gene is TRBV9, the J gene TRBJ2-3; 8 bases are shared with TRBD2. Per germline, CDR1 SGDLS and CDR2 YYNGEE. J gave up 9 bases and V 1 base, and 10 bases lay outside the gene matches. This CDR3 contains 15 residues. The CDR3: CASSVSGGGHGTQYF. The CDR3 bases are TGTGCCAGCAGCGTATCTGGCGGGGGGCATGGAACGCAGTATTTT.

This clone has just a few counts. The CDR3 region is CASGENEQFF. CDR3 nucleotide sequence: TGTGCCAGCGGGGAGAATGAGCAGTTCTTC. The chain joins TRBV5-6 to TRBJ2-1, with TRBD2 as a possible D gene (5 bases). This CDR3 has 10 amino acids. The V end lost 7 bases, the J end lost 7 bases, and 6 bases lay between the germline ends. Germline CDR1 reads SGHDT; CDR2 reads YYEEEE.

The rearrangement joins TRBV5-1 to TRBJ2-3; D is unresolved. The CDR3 consists of 12 residues. The germline gives CDR1 SGHRS, CDR2 YFSETQ. The V gene lost 4 bases and the J gene lost 0 bases, with 3 bases spanning the gap. CDR3 DNA: TGCGCCAGCAGCCCTAGCACAGATACGCAGTATTTT. This codes for CASSPSTDTQYF.

The chain joins TRBV6-2 or TRBV6-3 to TRBJ2-7; 11 bases map to TRBD2. Germline CDR1 reads MNHEY; CDR2 reads SVGEGT. The CDR3 is made up of 14 amino acids. V lost 6 bases and J lost 1; bases outside the gene matches: 2. The CDR3 nucleotides read TGTGCCAGCAGCCCTAGCGGGGGGTCCTACGAGCAGTACTTC. It translates to CASSPSGGSYEQYF.

The DNA of the CDR3 is TGTGCCAGCAGCGTAGCTTGGACAGGGAGCACAGATACGCAGTATTTT. This translates into CASSVAWTGSTDTQYF. V usage is TRBV9 and J usage is TRBJ2-3; 8 positions agree with TRBD1. Germline CDR1 SGDLS, CDR2 YYNGEE. This CDR3 spans 16 amino acids. Trimming at V came to 0 bases and at J to 0 bases, leaving 3 bases not matched to a gene.

V is TRBV27 and J is TRBJ2-3; perhaps TRBD2 as D (6 bases). Germline-derived CDR1 and CDR2 are MNHEY and SMNVEV (reference sequence). The CDR3 has 16 residues. V shed 5 bases and J shed 1 base, with 16 bases lying between them. The CDR3 DNA is TGTGCCAGCAGTCCAATAGCGGTATACGGCACAGATACGCAGTATTTT. Translating it yields CASSPIAVYGTDTQYF.

The chain uses TRBV7-6 and TRBJ2-5, with D possibly being TRBD2 (5 bases). There are 15 residues in the CDR3. Germline-derived CDR1 and CDR2 are SGHVS and FNYEAQ. Trimming pared 5 bases from V and 5 bases from J, leaving 18 bases between. CDR3 loop: CASSLQPTSGETQYF. The CDR3 DNA is TGTGCCAGCAGCCTCCAGCCTACTAGTGGGGAGACCCAGTACTTC.

With regard to this clone: The same CDR3 is also encoded by other DNA sequences in this sample. The chain combines TRBV18 with TRBJ1-5; perhaps TRBD1 as D (6 bases). V was trimmed by 3 bases and J by 4 bases, leaving 7 bases between them. The V gene's germline CDR1 is KGHSH and CDR2 LQKENI. The CDR3 spans 13 residues. As DNA, the CDR3 is TGTGCCAGCTCACCGGACAGAAATCAGCCCCAGCATTTT. Amino acids: CASSPDRNQPQHF. The full variable domain, completed using reference TRBV18 and TRBJ1-5, is NAGVMQNPRHLVRRRGQEARLRCSPMKGHSHVYWYRQLPEEGLKFMVYLQKENIIDESGMPKERFSAEFPKEGPSILRIQQVVRGDSAAYFCASSPDRNQPQHFGDGTRLSIL.

The chain recombines TRBV15 with TRBJ2-3; 8 nucleotides agree with TRBD2. From germline, CDR1 is LNHNV and CDR2 YYDKDF (reference sequence). Germline trimming cut 0 bases from V and 14 bases from J; bases unmatched to any gene: 10. The CDR3 covers 14 residues. CDR3 coding DNA: TGTGCCACCAGCAGAGATATGACGGGGGGGCCTTTGTATTTT. Amino acid sequence: CATSRDMTGGPLYF. Using reference TRBV15 and TRBJ2-3 for the parts outside the CDR3, the full variable domain is DAMVIQNPRYQVTQFGKPVTLSCSQTLNHNVMYWYQQKSSQAPKLLFHYYDKDFNNEADTPDNFQSRRPNTSFCFLDIRSPGLGDTAMYLCATSRDMTGGPLYFGPGTRLTVL.

The chain recombines TRBV28 with TRBJ1-4, with D tentatively TRBD1 (6 bases). Trimming took off 6 bases at V and 4 bases at J, with 12 bases between the two ends. The CDR3 is 14 residues long. CDR1 and CDR2 (germline): MDHEN, SYDVKM. The CDR3 DNA follows: TGTGCCAGCAGCCGGGGGGGGCGTAATGAAAAACTGTTTTTT. Amino acids: CASSRGGRNEKLFF.

The CDR3 DNA is TGTGCCAGCAGCTCACCGGGATCGACGTCTGGAAACACCATATATTTT. Translating it yields CASSSPGSTSGNTIYF. This rearrangement joins TRBV7-6 to TRBJ1-3; D gene uncertain. Between the trimmed V and J ends, which lost 4 bases and 1 base, there was a span of 14 bases. CDR1 SGHVS and CDR2 FNYEAQ come from the germline V gene. This CDR3 region has 16 residues.

This chain joins TRBV6-1 and TRBJ1-5; D uncertain. The CDR3 consists of 13 residues. Germline V CDR1 and CDR2: MNHNS, SASEGT. Deletions cut 1 base from V and 11 bases from J, with 12 bases between. The DNA of the CDR3 is TGTGCCAGCAGTGAAGGCCCCCAATCGGCCCAGCATTTT. Its translation: CASSEGPQSAQHF.

The chain carries TRBV28 and TRBJ1-6; D remains ambiguous. V lost 4 bases and J 7 bases, leaving 5 bases between the germline ends. This CDR3 region has 12 residues. The germline gives CDR1 MDHEN, CDR2 SYDVKM. DNA of the CDR3: TGTGCCAGCAGTTCAGCGAATTCACCCCTCCACTTT. Translating gives CASSSANSPLHF.

This clone showed up just a few times. The V call is TRBV11-2, the J call TRBJ2-1; 9 bases are shared with TRBD2. V trimming: 4 bases; J trimming: 9 bases; junction bases outside the gene matches: 7. CDR3 length: 14 amino acids. Germline lookup yields CDR1 SGHAT and CDR2 FQNNGV. CDR3 sequence reads: CASSWGGGGGEQFF. The CDR3 DNA reads TGTGCCAGCAGCTGGGGCGGGGGGGGCGGTGAGCAGTTCTTC.

The chain is built from TRBV19 and TRBJ2-2, with a weak D call TRBD2 (6 bases). This CDR3 is 15 amino acids long. V lost 1 base and J lost 3, with 9 bases in between. From germline, CDR1 is LNHDA and CDR2 SQIVND (reference sequence). CDR3 amino acids: CASSIGGAYTGELFF. The CDR3 DNA reads as TGTGCCAGTAGTATAGGCGGGGCGTACACCGGGGAGCTGTTTTTT. The full variable domain, completed using reference TRBV19 and TRBJ2-2, is DGGITQSPKYLFRKEGQNVTLSCEQNLNHDAMYWYRQDPGQGLRLIYYSQIVNDFQKGDIAEGYSVSREKKESFPLTVTSAQKNPTAFYLCASSIGGAYTGELFFGEGSRLTVL.

The chain couples TRBV11-2 to TRBJ2-7; 8 bases are a match to TRBD1. Germline CDR1 is SGHAT and CDR2 is FQNNGV. The CDR3 has 14 residues. V lost 0 bases to trimming and J lost 6 bases; unmatched junction nucleotides: 4. CDR3 in DNA: TGTGCCAGCAGCTTAGACAGGGGGCTTCCCGAGCAGTACGTC. Encoded protein: CASSLDRGLPEQYV.

V is TRBV7-6 and J is TRBJ1-1, with TRBD1 identical over 10 bases. This CDR3 region has 14 residues. The trim removed 6 bases at V and 3 bases at J, leaving 4 bases unmatched. Germline V gene sequence: CDR1 SGHVS, CDR2 FNYEAQ. CDR3 in DNA: TGTGCCAGCAGTCGACAGGGGGCGGACACTGAAGCTTTCTTT. Protein product: CASSRQGADTEAFF.

The rearrangement joins TRBV30 to TRBJ1-5; 8 bases map to TRBD1. Germline V lookup: CDR1 GTSNPN, CDR2 SVGIG (reference sequence). The CDR3 consists of 16 residues. V lost 6 bases and J lost 1; bases outside the gene matches: 11. CDR3 coding DNA: TGTGCCTGTTCCGGTTCAGGGGGCTCGAGCAATCAGCCCCAGCATTTT. Its protein is CACSGSGGSSNQPQHF.

Points on this clone: Other DNA sequences in the same sample also yield this CDR3. The J gene is TRBJ1-5, the V gene TRBV18; 8 bases line up with TRBD1. Germline values: CDR1 KGHSH, CDR2 LQKENI. The CDR3 length is 14 residues. V lost 6 bases, J lost 2 bases, and 3 bases stayed unmatched. CDR3 region: CASSPGQGNQPQHF. The CDR3 DNA follows: TGTGCCAGCTCCCCGGGACAGGGCAATCAGCCCCAGCATTTT.

This clone showed up just a few times. The gene calls are TRBV6-5 and TRBJ2-7; 7 bases fit TRBD2. The CDR3 has 13 amino acids. The V segment lost 5 bases and the J segment 2 bases; nucleotides outside the gene matches: 3. The V gene's germline CDR1 is MNHEY and CDR2 SVGAGI. CDR3 in DNA: TGTGCCAGCAGTCCGGGACTAACCTACGAGCAGTACTTC. This translates into CASSPGLTYEQYF.

This chain joins TRBV5-1 and TRBJ1-2; TRBD1 might be the D (6 bases). This CDR3 contains 16 residues. Germline CDR1 SGHRS, CDR2 YFSETQ. With 4 bases removed from V and 4 bases from J, the gap between germline ends came to 20 bases. The CDR3 DNA follows: TGCGCCAGCAGCGATCCGGGACACACGTTGAGCTATGGCTACACCTTC. Amino acids: CASSDPGHTLSYGYTF.

The gene calls are TRBV3-1 (or the pseudogene TRBV3-2) and TRBJ1-1; 7 nucleotides match TRBD1. CDR3 length: 15 residues. Germline CDR1 is LGHDT and CDR2 is YNNKEL (reference sequence). J gave up 1 base and V 5 bases, and 7 bases lay outside the gene matches. DNA for the CDR3: TGTGCCAGCAGCAAATGGGACAGCCAGAACACTGAAGCTTTCTTT. It is translated as CASSKWDSQNTEAFF.

The V call is TRBV6-2 or TRBV6-3, the J call TRBJ2-1, with 14 nucleotides matching TRBD2. Germline CDR1 MNHEY, CDR2 SVGEGT. Trimming took 6 bases from V and 7 from J; bases not matched to a gene: 5. The CDR3 spans 15 residues. CDR3 bases: TGTGCCAGCAGCCTAGGACTAGCGGGGGGAAATGAGCAGTTCTTC. Translated: CASSLGLAGGNEQFF.

The chain's CDR3 is CAISEPLDSSGNTIYF. In nucleotides, the CDR3 is TGTGCCATCAGTGAGCCCCTCGACAGCTCTGGAAACACCATATATTTT. The chain is built from TRBV10-3 and TRBJ1-3; tentatively, D is TRBD1 (5 bases). Deletions cut 2 bases from V and 0 bases from J, with 11 bases between. Germline-derived CDR1 and CDR2 are ENHRY and SYGVKD. The CDR3 is 16 amino acids.

The chain has TRBV28 and TRBJ1-2, with 9 bases that match TRBD1. V lost 2 bases to trimming and J lost 9 bases; unmatched junction nucleotides: 1. The V gene's germline CDR1 is MDHEN and CDR2 SYDVKM. The CDR3 loop spans 12 amino acids. The CDR3 is CASSLGTGRYTF. The CDR3 bases are TGTGCCAGCAGTTTAGGGACAGGGCGCTACACCTTC.